The rows below give T cell receptor beta chains drawn from one sample of a study of T cells in localized non-small cell lung cancer. Repertoires were generated with immunoSEQ multiplex PCR, while TCRdb's copy carries only in-frame clones and drops some. Of approximately 140,000 clones in the sample, more than 80% were seen once. This specimen consisted of peripheral blood, obtained before any cancer treatment. These receptors came from a female donor older than 55 with stage I lung adenocarcinoma. The CDR3 runs from the conserved cysteine through the conserved F or W. The order of the fields is J gene, V gene, clone size, D gene, CDR3 DNA, CDR3 protein. The D gene is left open where the match is weak. Expanded clones get a size class; other rows say once, few or many, or leave the size out.

J: TRBJ2-7; V: TRBV7-6; size: -; D: -; DNA: TGTGCCAGCAGCTTTACGATCGGGACCTACGAGCAGTACTTC; CDR3: CASSFTIGTYEQYF
J: TRBJ2-5; V: TRBV7-9; size: -; D: -; DNA: TGTGCCAGCAGCTTGGCCGCCAGCACCCAAGAGACCCAGTACTTC; CDR3: CASSLAASTQETQYF
J: TRBJ2-2; V: TRBV29-1; size: once; D: -; DNA: TGCAGCGTTGAGGCTAGCTTTGGCACCGGGGAGCTGTTTTTT; CDR3: CSVEASFGTGELFF
J: TRBJ2-2; V: TRBV2; size: -; D: -; DNA: TGTGCCAGCAGTGATAGGGCGGCCGGGGAGCTGTTTTTT; CDR3: CASSDRAAGELFF
J: TRBJ2-7; V: TRBV28; size: -; D: TRBD1; DNA: TGTGCCAGCAGTCGGACAGGGGATCTCTTGGTGGAGCAGTACTTC; CDR3: CASSRTGDLLVEQYF
J: TRBJ2-1; V: TRBV7-8; size: -; D: TRBD2; DNA: TGTGCCAGCAGCTTGCAGGGACTAGGTCACAATGAGCAGTTCTTC; CDR3: CASSLQGLGHNEQFF
J: TRBJ1-2; V: TRBV2; size: -; D: -; DNA: TGTGCCAGCGGCTTTATGGAAGGCTATGGCTACACCTTC; CDR3: CASGFMEGYGYTF
J: TRBJ2-3; V: TRBV30; size: -; D: TRBD1; DNA: TGTGCCTGGAGTCCGGGACAGAAGACAGATACGCAGTATTTT; CDR3: CAWSPGQKTDTQYF
J: TRBJ2-1; V: TRBV6-6; size: -; D: -; DNA: TGTGCCAGCAGGGCAGGGGGGGAGTCCTACAATGAGCAGTTCTTC; CDR3: CASRAGGESYNEQFF
J: TRBJ1-4; V: TRBV5-4; size: -; D: -; DNA: TGTGCCAGCAGCTTGGGAACAGGGTCAAATGAAAAACTGTTTTTT; CDR3: CASSLGTGSNEKLFF
J: TRBJ1-3; V: TRBV9; size: -; D: -; DNA: TGTGCCAGCAGCTCTTGGGGGGGGAGCTCTGGAAACACCATATATTTT; CDR3: CASSSWGGSSGNTIYF
J: TRBJ1-2; V: TRBV5-3; size: -; D: TRBD1; DNA: TGTGCCAGAAGCTCTCGGGACAGCCCTCCGACAGGCTACACCTTC; CDR3: CARSSRDSPPTGYTF
J: TRBJ1-5; V: TRBV5-5; size: -; D: -; DNA: TGTGCCAGCAGCTTGGAATATAGCAATCAGCCCCAGCATTTT; CDR3: CASSLEYSNQPQHF
J: TRBJ1-2; V: TRBV18; size: -; D: TRBD1; DNA: TGTGCCAGCTCGCCTACTCCAAGGGGGGACAGACCCTATGGCTACACCTTC; CDR3: CASSPTPRGDRPYGYTF
J: TRBJ2-7; V: TRBV2; size: -; D: -; DNA: TGTGCCAGCAGTGAAATCCGCTACGAGCAGTACTTC; CDR3: CASSEIRYEQYF
J: TRBJ2-7; V: TRBV11-3; size: -; D: -; DNA: TGTGCCAGCAGCTTCCAGGTTAGGTTCAACGAGCAGTACTTC; CDR3: CASSFQVRFNEQYF
J: TRBJ1-1; V: TRBV7-3; size: -; D: TRBD1; DNA: TGTGCCAGCAGCCCGGACAGGAAGACGAACACTGAAGCTTTCTTT; CDR3: CASSPDRKTNTEAFF
J: TRBJ2-1; V: TRBV27; size: -; D: -; DNA: TGTGCCAGCAGTTTATCGGCGACGGAGAATGAGCAGTTCTTC; CDR3: CASSLSATENEQFF
J: TRBJ2-7; V: TRBV6-1; size: -; D: -; DNA: TGTGCCAGCAGCGGGACTTACCAGTCCTACGAGCAGTACTTC; CDR3: CASSGTYQSYEQYF
J: TRBJ2-7; V: TRBV9; size: -; D: -; DNA: TGTGCCAGCAGCCCCCTGGGCAGGGCCGGCGAGCAGTACTTC; CDR3: CASSPLGRAGEQYF
J: TRBJ1-5; V: TRBV6-4; size: -; D: TRBD1; DNA: TGTGCCAGCAGAGGACAGGGCTTCAATCAGCCCCAGCATTTT; CDR3: CASRGQGFNQPQHF
J: TRBJ2-3; V: TRBV6-1; size: -; D: -; DNA: TGTGCCAGCAGTTTGCGTGATACGCAGTATTTT; CDR3: CASSLRDTQYF
J: TRBJ2-3; V: TRBV19; size: once; D: -; DNA: TGTGCCAGTAGCATGGATTCGAGCACAGATACGCAGTATTTT; CDR3: CASSMDSSTDTQYF
J: TRBJ1-2; V: TRBV10-3; size: -; D: TRBD1; DNA: TGTGCCATCAGTGAAGGACAGGGGGAAGCGAACTATGGCTACACCTTC; CDR3: CAISEGQGEANYGYTF
J: TRBJ1-1; V: TRBV7-9; size: -; D: -; DNA: TGTGCCAGCAGCTTAGTTTCTCTTGAAGCTTTCTTT; CDR3: CASSLVSLEAFF
J: TRBJ2-5; V: TRBV5-4; size: -; D: -; DNA: TGTGCCAGCAGCTCCCAGGGGGGTCAAGAGACCCAGTACTTC; CDR3: CASSSQGGQETQYF
J: TRBJ2-5; V: TRBV5-1; size: -; D: TRBD2; DNA: TGCGCCAGCAGCTTGGGAACTAGCGGGAGGGAGACCCAGTACTTC; CDR3: CASSLGTSGRETQYF
J: TRBJ2-7; V: TRBV9; size: -; D: TRBD2; DNA: TGTGCCAGCAGCGTAGACCCTCGACTAGCGGAAGAGCAGTACTTC; CDR3: CASSVDPRLAEEQYF
J: TRBJ2-1; V: TRBV28; size: once; D: TRBD1; DNA: TGTGCCAGCAGTTTCCCAGGACAGGGGGCAGATGAGCAGTTCTTC; CDR3: CASSFPGQGADEQFF
J: TRBJ1-5; V: TRBV2; size: -; D: -; DNA: TGTGCCAGCAGTGAAGGGCAAGGGCCCCAGCATTTT; CDR3: CASSEGQGPQHF
J: TRBJ2-5; V: TRBV30; size: -; D: -; DNA: TGTGCCTGGAGGGATGTGGAGACCCAGTACTTC; CDR3: CAWRDVETQYF
J: TRBJ2-3; V: TRBV10-2; size: -; D: TRBD1; DNA: TGCGCCAGCAGTCAAAGGGGGCGGGGCACAGATACGCAGTATTTT; CDR3: CASSQRGRGTDTQYF
J: TRBJ2-5; V: TRBV5-1; size: -; D: -; DNA: TGCGCCAGCAGCGAGGCGGGTGCAGGGCAAGAGACCCAGTACTTC; CDR3: CASSEAGAGQETQYF
J: TRBJ1-4; V: TRBV6-5; size: -; D: -; DNA: TGTGCCAGCAGTCGACTCACAACTAATGAAAAACTGTTTTTT; CDR3: CASSRLTTNEKLFF
J: TRBJ1-3; V: TRBV15; size: -; D: -; DNA: TGTGCCACCAGCAGGAATGAAAACACCATATATTTT; CDR3: CATSRNENTIYF
J: TRBJ2-3; V: TRBV28; size: -; D: TRBD2; DNA: TGTGCCAGCACCGAGAGAGCGGGAGAGAACCCAGATACGCAGTATTTT; CDR3: CASTERAGENPDTQYF
J: TRBJ1-2; V: TRBV7-9; size: -; D: -; DNA: TGTGCCAGCAGCTTAGACAGGAGTGACTATGGCTACACCTTC; CDR3: CASSLDRSDYGYTF
J: TRBJ2-7; V: TRBV4-1; size: -; D: -; DNA: TGCGCCAGCAGCCAATCACCGGGGGAGCAGTACTTC; CDR3: CASSQSPGEQYF
J: TRBJ1-5; V: TRBV4-2; size: -; D: -; DNA: TGTGCCAGCAGCCCGCAGGGATTCAATCAGCCCCAGCATTTT; CDR3: CASSPQGFNQPQHF
J: TRBJ2-5; V: TRBV6-1; size: -; D: -; DNA: TGTGCCAGCAGTGGACCCTCACGGGAGACCCAGTACTTC; CDR3: CASSGPSRETQYF
J: TRBJ2-3; V: TRBV6-1; size: -; D: -; DNA: TGTGCCAGCAGTGTGTGGCGGGGCCATAGCACAGATACGCAGTATTTT; CDR3: CASSVWRGHSTDTQYF
J: TRBJ2-4; V: TRBV7-2; size: -; D: -; DNA: TGTGCCAGCAGCTTAAGAGGAAAACCAGGGAACATTCAGTACTTC; CDR3: CASSLRGKPGNIQYF
J: TRBJ2-5; V: TRBV28; size: -; D: -; DNA: TGTGCCAGCAGAGACCCTCTAGAGACCCAGTACTTC; CDR3: CASRDPLETQYF
J: TRBJ1-4; V: TRBV5-1; size: -; D: -; DNA: TGCGCCAGCAGCTTGGTCGGGGGGGATGAAAAACTGTTTTTT; CDR3: CASSLVGGDEKLFF
J: TRBJ2-4; V: TRBV6-1; size: -; D: -; DNA: TGTGCCAGCAGCGAAGGTTCCGGGAGAGGGGCCAAAAACATTCAGTACTTC; CDR3: CASSEGSGRGAKNIQYF
J: TRBJ1-5; V: TRBV5-5; size: -; D: -; DNA: TGTGCCAGCAGCTTGTACGATCAGCCCCAGCATTTT; CDR3: CASSLYDQPQHF
J: TRBJ2-2; V: TRBV25-1; size: once; D: -; DNA: TGTGCCAGCGATCGTGGGGACACCGGGGAGCTGTTTTTT; CDR3: CASDRGDTGELFF
J: TRBJ2-5; V: TRBV7-2; size: -; D: TRBD2; DNA: TGTGCCAGCAGCTTGACAAATAGCGGGAGGGGTAACTTC; CDR3: CASSLTNSGRGNF
J: TRBJ2-2; V: TRBV10-3; size: -; D: -; DNA: TGTGCCATCAGTGACCGGACCCGGAACACCGGGGAGCTGTTTTTT; CDR3: CAISDRTRNTGELFF
J: TRBJ1-4; V: TRBV2; size: -; D: -; DNA: TGTGCCAGCGTGGGCGGGACTCCCGGTGAAAAACTGTTTTTT; CDR3: CASVGGTPGEKLFF
J: TRBJ2-1; V: TRBV25-1; size: -; D: TRBD2; DNA: TGTGCCAGCTCCCCCGAAGGCGGGAGAGCTAACAATGAGCAGTTCTTC; CDR3: CASSPEGGRANNEQFF
J: TRBJ1-3; V: TRBV18; size: -; D: -; DNA: TGTGCCAGCTCACCGGTAACCCGCTCTGGAAACACCATATATTTT; CDR3: CASSPVTRSGNTIYF
J: TRBJ2-5; V: TRBV2; size: -; D: TRBD1; DNA: TGTGCCAGCAGTCGACAGGGGGCTCGGGAGACCCAGTACTTC; CDR3: CASSRQGARETQYF
J: TRBJ1-4; V: TRBV6-5; size: -; D: TRBD1; DNA: TGTGCCAGCAGCAGACAGGGTGGTAATGAAAAACTGTTTTTT; CDR3: CASSRQGGNEKLFF